The 11 T cell receptor beta chains below come from one sample, sequenced in a study of blood T cells in healthy people across ages. Sample-barcoded 5' priming and a J-beta primer mix drove a second PCR of roughly 7 to 11 cycles. Using its own MiXCR run on the 5' RACE reads, TCRdb lists one record per CDR3 protein. This sample yields over a million distinct CDR3 sequences, of which roughly 60% are seen a single time; 5% to 7% belongs to the top ten. Source material: blood. Receptors were obtained from a man younger than 35 in good health.

With regard to this clonotype: A junction end diverges from the germline sequence, so it may reflect a read error. The gene calls are TRBV7-7 and TRBJ2-7, with 7 bases aligning to TRBD1. The DNA end is more similar to TRBJ2-5, so the J call may be wrong. This CDR3 is 14 amino acids long. Germline CDR1 is SSHAT and CDR2 is FNYEAQ (reference sequence). This CDR3 reads CASSLRGHGETQYF. In DNA form, the CDR3 reads TGTGCTAGCAGCTTAAGGGGGCATGGGGAGACCCAGTACTTC.

The chain recombines TRBV4-1 with TRBJ2-7; TRBD1 matches 11 bases. The CDR3 runs to 16 residues. J gave up 2 bases and V 3 bases, and 6 bases lay outside the gene matches. The germline V gene has CDR1 MGHRA and CDR2 YSYEKL. This chain's CDR3 is CASSHPSGQGAYEQYF. CDR3 nucleotides: TGCGCCAGCAGCCACCCCTCGGGACAGGGGGCCTACGAGCAGTACTTC.

This clonotype has only a few counts. This sequence joins TRBV7-9 and TRBJ1-1; D is possibly TRBD1 (5 bases). Trimming removed 5 bases from V and 4 bases from J, with 14 bases in between. Germline V lookup: CDR1 SEHNR, CDR2 FQNEAQ (reference sequence). The CDR3 spans 14 residues. This CDR3 reads CASSLQGLATEAFF. In DNA form, the CDR3 reads TGTGCCAGCAGCCTCCAGGGCTTGGCCACTGAAGCTTTCTTT.

This clonotype occurred a few times. The rearrangement links TRBV6-5 to TRBJ2-3; D tentatively reads TRBD1 or TRBD2 (5 bases each). CDR3 length: 13 amino acids. V was trimmed by 2 bases and J by 10 bases, leaving 13 bases between them. Per germline, CDR1 MNHEY and CDR2 SVGAGI. CDR3 protein: CASSYDTGPSQYF. CDR3 nucleotide sequence: TGTGCCAGCAGTTACGACACGGGGCCGTCGCAGTATTTT.

The V and J genes are TRBV20-1 and TRBJ1-2; weak D call: TRBD1 (6 bases). Between the trimmed V and J ends, which lost 0 bases and 3 bases, there was a span of 17 bases. Germline loops: CDR1 DFQATT, CDR2 SNEGSKA (reference sequence). The CDR3 sequence is 16 residues long. The CDR3 here is CSARDDGDRKDYGYTF. CDR3 sequence (DNA): TGCAGTGCTAGAGATGATGGAGACAGGAAAGACTATGGCTACACCTTC.

This chain connects TRBV9 to TRBJ2-5, with 8 positions matching TRBD1. The germline gives CDR1 SGDLS, CDR2 YYNGEE. The CDR3 runs 13 residues. V dropped 4 bases and J dropped 11; count of bases not matched to a gene: 10. CDR3 protein: CASSPHRGEEQYF. For the CDR3, the DNA is TGTGCCAGCAGCCCCCACAGGGGGGAAGAGCAGTACTTC.

The CDR3 nucleotides are TGTGCCAGCACTCGAAACCCGGCCAGGGGCCATGGCTACACCTTC. This sequence encodes CASTRNPARGHGYTF. The rearrangement uses TRBV6-6 and TRBJ1-2; perhaps TRBD1 as D (6 bases). Germline V gives CDR1 MNHNY, CDR2 SVGAGI (reference sequence). Trimming pared 7 bases from V and 6 bases from J, leaving 21 bases between. This CDR3 spans 15 amino acids.

The table lists this clonotype with a few counts. The chain joins TRBV20-1 to TRBJ2-5; TRBD2 agrees at 9 bases. The V segment lost 7 bases and the J segment 2 bases; nucleotides outside the gene matches: 14. Per the germline V gene, CDR1 is DFQATT and CDR2 is SNEGSKA (reference sequence). The CDR3 loop spans 16 amino acids. CDR3 DNA sequence: TGCAGTGTTAACCTATTGGCTAGCGGGGATCAAGAGACCCAGTACTTC. It codes for CSVNLLASGDQETQYF.

The chain links TRBV4-1 to TRBJ2-4; the match to TRBD1 covers 10 bases. The DNA end is more similar to TRBJ2-7, so the J call may be wrong. This CDR3 comprises 15 residues. Germline CDR1 and CDR2: MGHRA and YSYEKL. The CDR3 loop reads CASSQEGQGYYEQYF. The CDR3 DNA reads as TGCGCCAGCAGCCAAGAGGGACAGGGGTACTACGAGCAGTACTTC.

About this clonotype itself: Relative to the germline gene, one junction end is altered; a read error may explain this. V and J are TRBV6-5 and TRBJ2-6, with TRBD2 matching 15 bases. Per germline, CDR1 MNHEY and CDR2 SVGAGI. The CDR3 extends over 22 amino acids. The CDR3 DNA follows: TGCGCCAGCAGTTACCCTTCCGGGACTAGCGGGGGGCTTCTCTCTGGGGCCAACGTCCTGACTTTC. Its translation: CASSYPSGTSGGLLSGANVLTF.

The chain carries TRBV3-1 and TRBJ2-5; 13 nucleotides align to TRBD2. V lost 4 bases, J lost 0 bases, and 2 bases stayed unmatched. The CDR3 covers 16 residues. The germline CDR1 and CDR2 sequences are LGHDT and YNNKEL (reference sequence). Here the CDR3 DNA reads TGTGCCAGCAGCCGCGGACTAGCGGGAGACCAAGAGACCCAGTACTTC. Translation: CASSRGLAGDQETQYF.